This T cell receptor beta chain emerged from a study of cytomegalovirus exposure and HLA in healthy donors. On this clone: The antigen is unknown.

Study outcomes and limitations: Highest at DRB1 and lowest at HLA-C, TCR association rates differed among HLA loci in a later analysis.

PCR used 60 Vbeta primers and 13 Jbeta primers. Sequenced by immunoSEQ multiplex PCR; TCRdb stores in-frame clones only, minus some. The table shows around 55,000 clones, with approximately 78% occurring only once. J lost 5 bases, V lost 3 bases, and 5 bases had no gene match. In germline, CDR1 is SEHNR, CDR2 FQNEAQ (reference sequence). This CDR3 has 14 amino acids. The chain recombines TRBV7-9 with TRBJ2-3; 7 nucleotides align to TRBD2. Material: PBMCs. The receptor was isolated from a female donor in good health and CMV-seronegative. As DNA, the CDR3 is TGTGCCAGCAGCTTGACTGCGGGGGTAGATACGCAGTATTTT. Translated: CASSLTAGVDTQYF.